This T cell receptor (beta chain) was captured in a study of beta chain features in type 1 diabetes. V was clipped by 4 bases and J by 3 bases; unmatched bases: 7. The CDR3 has 15 residues. Germline CDR1 reads MNHEY; CDR2 reads SVGAGI. What was sequenced were expressed TCRB transcripts, since all of the isolated RNA had been reverse transcribed. Sequenced by immunoSEQ multiplex PCR; TCRdb stores in-frame clones only, minus some. This table holds nearly 250,000 clones, about 70% found once. A word on this clone: The antigen is undetermined.

Findings and limits, study-wide: Sequencing from cDNA could over-represent high-TCR-expressing cells.

The sample taken for sequencing was naive CD4+ T cells from blood. The V gene is TRBV6-5, the J gene TRBJ2-7; 9 bases fit TRBD2. The sequence derives from a man aged 25 to 40 in good health. CDR3 protein: CASSSLAGGDYEQYF. DNA for the CDR3: TGTGCCAGCAGTTCTCTGGCGGGAGGGGACTACGAGCAGTACTTC.